The rows below give T cell receptor beta chains drawn from one sample of a study of T cell repertoires in cytomegalovirus infection. TCRdb analysed the reads with MiXCR anew, one entry per CDR3 protein. This table holds 200,000 or so distinct CDR3 sequences, approximately 38% found once. No antigen has been assigned to these receptors. Sequences were derived from CD8+ T cells from cultured PBMCs, sampled from culture after CMV antigen stimulation. The receptors shown here come from a human donor in good health (CMV status not recorded). Some clones in this sample may be carry-over from other donors' samples. CDR3s include the opening cysteine and the closing phenylalanine or tryptophan. The order of the fields is clone size, D gene, V gene, J gene, CDR3 DNA, CDR3 protein. A D gene is named only where the DNA matches it firmly. Size is stated for part of the rows, as once, few or many counts, or as a class when the clone is expanded.

>once|TRBD1|TRBV20-1|TRBJ1-6
TGCAGTGCTAGAGATAGACAGGGGAAAAAGTCCTATAATTCACCCCTCCACTTT
CSARDRQGKKSYNSPLHF
>-|-|TRBV4-2|TRBJ2-7
TGTGCCAGCAGCCATTCCCCCCGGGACACGCCTAGGTGGGGCTCCTACGAGCAGTACTTC
CASSHSPRDTPRWGSYEQYF
>-|TRBD1|TRBV10-2|TRBJ1-1
TGCGCCAGCAGTGAGGCCCCGGACAGGGCCACCCCTGAAGCTTTCTTT
CASSEAPDRATPEAFF
>many|TRBD1|TRBV7-9|TRBJ1-2
TGTGCCAGCAGCAGAGACGACAGGGCGAAGGGCTACACCTTC
CASSRDDRAKGYTF
>-|TRBD1|TRBV27|TRBJ1-2
TGTGCCAGCAGCCTTGGACAGGGGGGGTTGCCGGCCGGCTACACCTTC
CASSLGQGGLPAGYTF
>-|TRBD1|TRBV2|TRBJ1-5
TGTGCCAGCAGCGGCGGGACAGGACTTAGCAATCAGCCCCAGCATTTT
CASSGGTGLSNQPQHF
>once|-|TRBV5-1|TRBJ2-5
TGCGCCAGCAGCTTAACAGGGAGGCAAGAGACCCAGTACTTC
CASSLTGRQETQYF
>-|-|TRBV5-1|TRBJ2-2
TGCGCCAGCAGCCGAACTAGCTGGGACACCGGGGAGCTGTTTTTT
CASSRTSWDTGELFF
>-|-|TRBV6-5|TRBJ2-7
TGTGCCAGCAGTGGGAGAGCGGCCTACGAGCAGTACTTC
CASSGRAAYEQYF
>-|-|TRBV24-1|TRBJ2-1
TGTGCCACCAGTGATGCTCTTTGGACGACAGGATACAATGAGCAGTTCTTC
CATSDALWTTGYNEQFF
>few|-|TRBV7-9|TRBJ2-2
TGTGCCAGCAGCTTTACGGATAACACCGGGGAGCTGTTTTTT
CASSFTDNTGELFF
>-|TRBD1|TRBV5-6|TRBJ1-2
TGTGCCAGCAGCTTGGCCCGCGGTGGGACAGATTACTACTATGGCTACACCTTC
CASSLARGGTDYYYGYTF
>-|-|TRBV12-3/TRBV12-4|TRBJ1-3
TGTGCCAGCAGATTCGGCGGAAACACCATATATTTT
CASRFGGNTIYF
>few|TRBD1|TRBV7-9|TRBJ2-7
TGTGCCAGCACCCCCGGACAGGGAATGAGAGACGAGCAGTACTTC
CASTPGQGMRDEQYF
>-|TRBD2|TRBV15|TRBJ2-5
TGTGCCACCAGCACCGGGACTAGCGGACAAGAGACCCAGTACTTC
CATSTGTSGQETQYF
>-|-|TRBV7-6|TRBJ1-5
TGTGCCAGCAGTCTGGGGTACGTCAATCTCCCCCCGCATTTT
CASSLGYVNLPPHF
>-|-|TRBV30|TRBJ2-2
TGTGCCTGGGTTGGACGGAGCCGAGGCACCGGGGATCTGTTTTTT
CAWVGRSRGTGDLFF
>-|TRBD1|TRBV20-1|TRBJ1-2
TGCAGTGCTAGGGGAGGACAGGGGGCGGGAGGCTACACCTTC
CSARGGQGAGGYTF
>-|-|TRBV14|TRBJ2-7
TGTGCCAGCAGCCAAGATCCCGGGGGCACCAGATACGAGCAGTACTTC
CASSQDPGGTRYEQYF
>few|-|TRBV6-5|TRBJ2-7
TGTGCCAGCAGTTACTCAATGGGGTCCTACGAGCAGTACTTC
CASSYSMGSYEQYF
>-|-|TRBV7-8|TRBJ1-1
TGTGCCAGCAGCGCTCTGGGTAGGGACACTGAAGCTTTCTTT
CASSALGRDTEAFF
>-|-|TRBV29-1|TRBJ2-5
TGCAGCGTTGAATACAGGAACAACCAAGAGACCCAGTACTTC
CSVEYRNNQETQYF
>few|TRBD1|TRBV9|TRBJ2-7
TGTGCCAGCAGCGCCCGGGACAGCTCCTACGAGCAGTACTTC
CASSARDSSYEQYF
>-|-|TRBV6-6|TRBJ2-5
TGTGCCAGCAGTTACGGAGCGGTCCCCCAAGAGACCCAGTACTTC
CASSYGAVPQETQYF